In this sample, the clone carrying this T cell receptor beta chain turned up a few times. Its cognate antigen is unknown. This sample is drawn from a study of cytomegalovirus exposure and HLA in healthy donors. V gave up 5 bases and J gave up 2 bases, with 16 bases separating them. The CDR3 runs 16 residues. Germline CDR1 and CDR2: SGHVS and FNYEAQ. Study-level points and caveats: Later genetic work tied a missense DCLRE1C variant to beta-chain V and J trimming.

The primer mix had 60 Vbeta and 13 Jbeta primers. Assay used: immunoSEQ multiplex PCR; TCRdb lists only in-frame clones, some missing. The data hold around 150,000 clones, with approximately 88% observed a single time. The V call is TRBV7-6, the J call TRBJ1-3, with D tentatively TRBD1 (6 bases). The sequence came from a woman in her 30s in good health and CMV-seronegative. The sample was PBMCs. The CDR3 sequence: CASSPNQGTAGNTIYF. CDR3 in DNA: TGTGCCAGCAGCCCTAACCAGGGGACGGCTGGAAACACCATATATTTT.